This TCR beta chain was captured by sequencing in a study of cytomegalovirus exposure and HLA in healthy donors. Study-wide findings and caveats: Further analysis, carried out later, found HLA-associated TCR beta chains more clonally expanded than equally common other chains. In an earlier analysis, about 90% or about 30%: the productive usage of most TCR beta V segments.

With respect to this clone: The antigen is undetermined.

The CMV serostatus of this donor was not recorded. The CDR3 has 20 residues. A multiplex PCR was run with 60 Vbeta primers and 13 Jbeta primers. TCRdb's table, derived via immunoSEQ multiplex PCR, lists solely in-frame clones and lacks some. The data show over 150,000 clones, around 75% seen once. Material: PBMCs. The source is a human donor in good health. J is TRBJ2-1 and V is TRBV21-1; TRBD2 reflects the table's D call only, with no check against the DNA. TRBV21-1 is designated a pseudogene. The CDR3 sequence: CASSKKGTSGGGSSYNEQFF. Written as DNA, the CDR3 is TGTGCCAGCAGCAAAAAAGGGACTAGCGGGGGGGGTAGCTCCTACAATGAGCAGTTCTTC.